The 22 T cell receptor beta chains below come from one sample, sequenced in a study of blood T cells in healthy people across ages. With a J-beta primer mix and a sample-barcoded 5' primer, a second PCR ran about 7 to 11 cycles. In TCRdb, the 5' RACE reads were re-called with MiXCR into one record per CDR3 protein. The sample contains roughly 800,000 distinct CDR3 sequences, about 48% of which appear only once. Sequenced sample: blood. The source of these receptors is an elderly man in good health.

This chain connects TRBV2 to TRBJ2-5; 7 bases are shared with TRBD2. Germline V gives CDR1 SNHLY, CDR2 FYNNEI. V lost 7 bases and J lost 1; bases outside the gene matches: 3. The CDR3 is 13 residues long. Here the CDR3 DNA reads TGTGCCAGCAACCGGGAGGCCCAAGAGACCCAGTACTTC. Translated: CASNREAQETQYF.

A remark on this clonotype: A much larger clone differs by one base, so this may be a read error. The chain recombines TRBV20-1 with TRBJ2-7; D gene uncertain. The CDR3 loop spans 14 amino acids. Germline V CDR1 and CDR2: DFQATT, SNEGSKA (reference sequence). The chain's CDR3 is CSAREMGYSYERYF. For the CDR3, the DNA is TGCAGTGCTAGAGAAATGGGTTACTCCTACGAGCGGTACTTC.

The CDR3 DNA is TGTGCCATCAGTGAATCCCCCGGGAGTGAAGCTTTCTTT. Its translation is CAISESPGSEAFF. V usage is TRBV10-3 and J usage is TRBJ1-1; D not resolved. The germline gives CDR1 ENHRY, CDR2 SYGVKD. The CDR3 runs to 13 residues. Trimming cost V 3 bases and J 7 bases, with 12 bases left between them.

There are a few counts of this clonotype. CDR3 nucleotide sequence: TGTGCCAGCAGCTTAGGTGGGATGGGCTACACCTTC. The encoded protein is CASSLGGMGYTF. This sequence joins TRBV7-9 and TRBJ1-2, with D unclear. The CDR3 loop spans 12 amino acids. CDR1 SEHNR and CDR2 FQNEAQ come from the germline V gene (reference sequence). With 1 base removed from V and 8 bases from J, the gap between germline ends came to 8 bases. The full variable domain, completed using reference TRBV7-9 and TRBJ1-2, is DTGVSQNPRHKITKRGQNVTFRCDPISEHNRLYWYRQTLGQGPEFLTYFQNEAQLEKSRLLSDRFSAERPKGSFSTLEIQRTEQGDSAMYLCASSLGGMGYTFGSGTRLTVV.

This sequence joins TRBV7-9 and TRBJ2-1; 8 bases align to TRBD2. This CDR3 region has 16 residues. Germline CDR1 SEHNR, CDR2 FQNEAQ (reference sequence). The J segment lost 0 bases and the V segment lost 8 bases, leaving 9 bases of the junction unmatched. The CDR3 DNA is TGTGCCAGCGCGGGGGCCAGCGGGAGCTCCTACAATGAGCAGTTCTTC. Protein product: CASAGASGSSYNEQFF.

This clonotype was found many times. A much larger clone lies a single base off, so this may be a read error. The J gene is TRBJ2-3, the V gene TRBV5-1; D is uncertain. Per germline, CDR1 SGHRS and CDR2 YFSETQ. The CDR3 totals 14 residues. Trimming stripped 4 bases from V and 0 bases from J, with 9 bases between. For the CDR3, the DNA is TGCGCCAGCAGCGTCACAGAAAGCACAGATACGCAGTATTTT. This sequence encodes CASSVTESTDTQYF.

The chain recombines TRBV7-2 with TRBJ2-5; a weak D match, TRBD1 (5 bases). The germline V and J ends were trimmed by 2 bases and 13 bases, with 23 bases remaining between them. Per the germline V gene, CDR1 is SGHTA and CDR2 is FQGNSA. The CDR3 extends over 15 amino acids. The CDR3 DNA sequence: TGTGCCAGCAGCTTATACACAACGCAGGGCTTAGAGCGGTACTTC. Protein sequence: CASSLYTTQGLERYF.

This clonotype was seen more than once but under ten times. The V call is TRBV10-3, the J call TRBJ2-6; the D is unclear. The CDR3 has 14 amino acids. The V gene lost 4 bases and the J gene lost 0 bases, with 4 bases spanning the gap. CDR1 is ENHRY, CDR2 SYGVKD, per germline. The CDR3 bases are TGTGCCATCAGTGTCGGCTCTGGGGCCAACGTCCTGACTTTC. It translates to CAISVGSGANVLTF.

The chain recombines TRBV14 with TRBJ2-1; no firm D call. The CDR3 extends over 16 amino acids. Germline V CDR1 and CDR2: SGHDN, FVKESK. Trimming left V 0 bases short and J 4 bases short, with 13 bases between. The CDR3, as DNA: TGTGCCAGCAGCCAAGACGCAAACTCTTTTTACAATGAGCAGTTCTTC. This translates into CASSQDANSFYNEQFF.

The V and J genes are TRBV11-2 and TRBJ1-1; the match to TRBD1 covers 8 bases. Losses at the gene ends were 7 bases for V and 5 bases for J; bases not matched to a gene: 9. The germline CDR1 and CDR2 sequences are SGHAT and FQNNGV. The CDR3 runs 14 residues. The CDR3 DNA is TGTGCCAGCAACCAGGGGGCACGTCGGACTGAAGCTTTCTTT. Translation gives CASNQGARRTEAFF.

The CDR3 DNA follows: TGTGCCATCAGTGAGAACACCGCCTACGAGCAGTACTTC. Amino acid sequence: CAISENTAYEQYF. The chain links TRBV10-3 to TRBJ2-7, with D unclear. Germline CDR1 and CDR2: ENHRY and SYGVKD. Deletions cut 2 bases from V and 2 bases from J, with 7 bases between. This CDR3 region has 13 residues.

This clonotype was seen only a few times. CDR3 coding DNA: TGCAGCGTGGTTAGCGGCCAAGAGACCCAGTACTTC. Translated, it gives CSVVSGQETQYF. The rearrangement uses TRBV29-1 and TRBJ2-5; TRBD2 might be the D (6 bases). Germline V lookup: CDR1 SQVTM, CDR2 ANQGSEA. This CDR3 is built from 12 residues. Trimming left V 6 bases short and J 1 base short, with 9 bases between.

This chain links TRBV5-1 with TRBJ2-2; 8 bases line up with TRBD2. This CDR3 region has 15 residues. The ends lost 1 base at V and 2 bases at J; junction bases unmatched: 1. In germline, CDR1 is SGHRS, CDR2 YFSETQ. The CDR3 DNA is TGCGCCAGCAGCTTGTTAGCGGGAAACACCGGGGAGCTGTTTTTT. It encodes CASSLLAGNTGELFF. Using reference TRBV5-1 and TRBJ2-2 for the parts outside the CDR3, the full variable domain is KAGVTQTPRYLIKTRGQQVTLSCSPISGHRSVSWYQQTPGQGLQFLFEYFSETQRNKGNFPGRFSGRQFSNSRSEMNVSTLELGDSALYLCASSLLAGNTGELFFGEGSRLTVL.

A note on this clonotype: The junction shows a germline mismatch at one end, possibly a read error. The CDR3 nucleotides are TGTACCAGCAGCTTGCTCGGGACTGAAGCTTTCTTT. It is translated as CTSSLLGTEAFF. The gene calls are TRBV5-5 and TRBJ1-1; D unclear. The length of the CDR3 is 12 residues. The germline V gene encodes CDR1 SGHKS and CDR2 YYEKEE (reference sequence).

V usage is TRBV3-1 and J usage is TRBJ2-5, with 7 bases lining up with TRBD2. The germline V gene has CDR1 LGHDT and CDR2 YNNKEL (reference sequence). Losses at the gene ends were 1 base for V and 5 bases for J; bases not matched to a gene: 13. CDR3 length: 17 residues. CDR3 loop: CASSQGSTSMRGETQYF. The CDR3, as DNA: TGTGCCAGCAGCCAAGGATCGACTAGCATGCGTGGGGAGACCCAGTACTTC.

There are a few counts of this clonotype. This rearrangement joins TRBV29-1 to TRBJ2-5; 14 bases fit TRBD2. The CDR3 totals 16 residues. The ends lost 8 bases at V and 5 bases at J; junction bases unmatched: 13. CDR1 SQVTM and CDR2 ANQGSEA come from the germline V gene. The CDR3 DNA reads TGCAGCTGCCCCGGACTAGCGGGAGGTCCGGGGGAGACCCAGTACTTC. Translating gives CSCPGLAGGPGETQYF.

This sequence joins TRBV27 and TRBJ2-4, with a possible D match to TRBD2 (5 bases). The germline V gene encodes CDR1 MNHEY and CDR2 SMNVEV (reference sequence). The CDR3 is made up of 13 amino acids. The germline V and J ends were trimmed by 4 bases and 13 bases, with 17 bases remaining between them. The DNA for the CDR3 is TGTGCCAGCAGTTCCCAGGCACGGGGAGAGCAGTACTTC. Translating gives CASSSQARGEQYF.

The chain carries TRBV6-1 and TRBJ2-1, with D perhaps matching TRBD1 or TRBD2 (6 bases each). Germline V CDR1 and CDR2: MNHNS, SASEGT. V was trimmed by 4 bases and J by 8 bases, leaving 18 bases between them. There are 15 residues in the CDR3. CDR3 DNA: TGTGCCAGCAGTGGTAAAGGGGGGCGATTCGATGAGCAGTTCTTC. Translated, it gives CASSGKGGRFDEQFF.

The V and J genes are TRBV6-1 and TRBJ2-4; D is perhaps TRBD1 (6 bases). This CDR3 has 16 amino acids. The ends were cut back, 4 bases at V and 3 bases at J, with 16 bases in the middle. Germline-derived CDR1 and CDR2 are MNHNS and SASEGT. CDR3 DNA: TGTGCCAGCAGTGGAGACCCGGAAGGGGGCAAAAACATTCAGTACTTC. Translating gives CASSGDPEGGKNIQYF.

This chain uses TRBV6-1 with TRBJ2-5; 8 bases map to TRBD1. The J call could be wrong; TRBJ2-1 is a better fit for the DNA end. The CDR3 is 14 residues long. CDR1 is MNHNS and CDR2 is SASEGT in the germline V gene. Here the CDR3 DNA reads TGTGCCAGCAGATACGACAGGGGTCGGGAGACCCAGTTCTTC. It yields the protein CASRYDRGRETQFF.

This chain joins TRBV25-1 and TRBJ2-3; D remains ambiguous. Germline CDR1 reads MGHDK; CDR2 reads SYGVNS. Trimming took off 3 bases at V and 1 base at J, with 20 bases between the two ends. The CDR3 is 18 residues long. The CDR3 spells CASSEPASPNVGTDTQYF. CDR3 sequence (DNA): TGTGCCAGCAGTGAGCCCGCGAGTCCTAACGTGGGCACAGATACGCAGTATTTT.

In its sample, this clonotype was seen a few times. The CDR3 coding sequence is TGTGCCAGCAGCCTAGCATCGGGAGAAACCTACGAGCAGTACTTC. It codes for CASSLASGETYEQYF. V is TRBV12-3 or TRBV12-4 and J is TRBJ2-4, with D perhaps matching TRBD2 (6 bases). TRBJ2-7 explains the end of the DNA better; the J call may be wrong. CDR3 length equals 15 residues.